This TCR beta chain emerged from a study of T cells in Graves' hyperthyroidism and ophthalmopathy. Study context: Peripheral blood was acquired at first diagnosis, ahead of any therapy whatsoever.

Based on clinical symptoms, serum thyroxine and TRAb, thyroid ultrasound and orbital computed tomography, diagnoses were reached. Per the germline V gene, CDR1 is DFQATT and CDR2 is SNEGSKA (reference sequence). The V segment lost 1 base and the J segment 4 bases; nucleotides outside the gene matches: 4. The CDR3 loop spans 14 amino acids. Study-wide points: Blood samples included most of the expanded thyroid clonotypes exceeding 0.001. Ophthalmopathy and stable hyperthyroidism were told apart by a 13 V-J model.

To note about this clonotype: What it binds is unknown.

What was amplified from RNA transcripts were TCR beta CDR3 regions. The primer set for the first-round RT-PCR of the TCR CDR3 was HTBI. TCRdb itself ran the multiplex PCR reads through MiXCR, one entry per CDR3 protein. The sample has about 250,000 distinct CDR3 sequences, 24% seen once; the top ten hold around 40%. The clonotype comes from a woman between 40 and 55 years old with Graves' ophthalmopathy. This chain connects TRBV20-1 to TRBJ1-2, with 9 bases aligning to TRBD1. Material: blood. The CDR3 reads CSARVGTGTYGYTF. In DNA, the CDR3 is TGCAGTGCTAGAGTAGGGACAGGGACCTATGGCTACACCTTC.